The 13 T cell receptor beta chains in this list originate from one sample, sequenced in a study of T-cell memory formation after mild COVID-19. TCRdb re-called the 5' RACE reads with MiXCR, one entry per CDR3 protein. The data hold about 290,000 distinct CDR3 sequences, with under 20% observed a single time. Input material: PBMCs or a T cell subset sorted from them (not recorded which). These receptors were taken from a man aged 18 to 29 who had mild COVID-19 (a few samples of this study predate the infection). Cell type and time point are not known.

The chain is built from TRBV20-1 and TRBJ1-2, with D unclear. V was pared by 0 bases and J by 2 bases, with 7 bases between. Germline V lookup: CDR1 DFQATT, CDR2 SNEGSKA (reference sequence). The CDR3 totals 13 residues. Written as DNA, the CDR3 is TGCAGTGCTAGAGATCTCCAGAACTATGGCTACACCTTC. Encoded protein: CSARDLQNYGYTF.

This clonotype was counted at least ten times. The chain combines TRBV7-3 with TRBJ2-3; no reliable D call. Trimming stripped 7 bases from V and 4 bases from J, with 9 bases between. The CDR3 sequence is 12 residues long. Per germline, CDR1 SGHTA and CDR2 FQGTGA. The CDR3 DNA sequence: TGTGCCAGCACTGACATCCCAGATACGCAGTATTTT. It yields the protein CASTDIPDTQYF.

This clonotype was found a few times. The J gene is TRBJ1-1, the V gene TRBV4-1; D remains unclear. The CDR3 is 16 amino acids. Germline V lookup: CDR1 MGHRA, CDR2 YSYEKL. V lost 4 bases, J lost 6 bases, and 21 bases lay in between. The CDR3 loop is CASSRGLRDLKSEAFF. As DNA, the CDR3 is TGCGCCAGCAGCCGCGGTTTACGTGACCTTAAATCTGAAGCTTTCTTT.

The rearrangement joins TRBV5-1 to TRBJ2-1, with TRBD2 matching 7 bases. This CDR3 contains 15 residues. V dropped 7 bases and J dropped 4; count of bases not matched to a gene: 11. Germline V gene lookup returns CDR1 SGHRS and CDR2 YFSETQ. CDR3 sequence (DNA): TGCGCCAGCCAGCGAGGGCTAGCGGATTACAATGAGCAGTTCTTC. Protein product: CASQRGLADYNEQFF.

This clonotype was picked up a small number of times. The gene calls are TRBV2 and TRBJ2-1, with 7 bases aligning to TRBD1. The germline gives CDR1 SNHLY, CDR2 FYNNEI. With 6 bases clipped from V and 8 bases from J, the junction kept 16 bases outside the gene matches. The CDR3 is made up of 16 amino acids. The CDR3 here is CASSDREWYYNDEQFF. The DNA for the CDR3 is TGTGCCAGCAGCGACAGGGAATGGTATTACAATGATGAGCAGTTCTTC. The entire variable domain, with the rest obtained from reference TRBV2 and TRBJ2-1, is as follows: EPEVTQTPSHQVTQMGQEVILRCVPISNHLYFYWYRQILGQKVEFLVSFYNNEISEKSEIFDDQFSVERPDGSNFTLKIRSTKLEDSAMYFCASSDREWYYNDEQFFGPGTRLTVL.

This clonotype was found a few times. CDR3 amino acids: CASSPGGGLFTGELFF. The CDR3 bases are TGTGCCAGCAGCCCAGGCGGGGGACTCTTTACCGGGGAGCTGTTTTTT. This rearrangement joins TRBV4-2 to TRBJ2-2, with TRBD2 identical over 7 bases. The CDR3 consists of 16 residues. V lost 4 bases, J lost 5 bases, and 10 bases stayed unmatched. Germline loops: CDR1 LGHNA, CDR2 YNFKEQ.

This clonotype has a handful of counts. Compared with germline, one end of the junction differs, possibly owing to a read error. This rearrangement joins TRBV7-7 to TRBJ2-5; D remains ambiguous. The CDR3 has 15 residues. Germline-derived CDR1 and CDR2 are SSHAT and FNYEAQ (reference sequence). The DNA of the CDR3 is TGTGCTAGCAGCTTACGATGGGCGGTACAAGAGACCCAGTACTTC. It is translated as CASSLRWAVQETQYF.

The V call is TRBV7-2, the J call TRBJ1-5; TRBD1 aligns across 9 bases. CDR1 and CDR2 from the germline V gene are SGHTA and FQGNSA. The CDR3 contains 15 residues. The V and J ends lost 3 bases and 6 bases, in that order; junction bases with no gene match: 6. In nucleotides, the CDR3 is TGTGCCAGCAGCTTTAGGACAGGGGCAGCTCAGCCCCAGCATTTT. It yields the protein CASSFRTGAAQPQHF.

This clonotype turned up a few times. V and J are TRBV15 and TRBJ1-2; a possible D gene is TRBD1 (5 bases). The CDR3 is 15 amino acids. Trimming pared 0 bases from V and 7 bases from J, leaving 15 bases between. Germline V lookup: CDR1 LNHNV, CDR2 YYDKDF (reference sequence). CDR3 in DNA: TGTGCCACCAGCAGAGAAGGGGCCCCGTCCGGTGGCTACACCTTC. This gives the protein CATSREGAPSGGYTF.

The CDR3, as DNA: TGTGCCAGCAGTATAGATGGGGAAGCTTTCTTT. It encodes CASSIDGEAFF. The V gene is TRBV12-3 or TRBV12-4, the J gene TRBJ1-1, with D unclear. This CDR3 is 11 amino acids long. V lost 5 bases, J lost 8 bases, and 9 bases lay in between.

This clonotype showed up just a few times. The genes are TRBV5-1 and TRBJ1-1; the match to TRBD1 covers 8 bases. Trimming took 4 bases from V and 3 from J; bases not matched to a gene: 5. The CDR3 length is 14 residues. Germline V gene sequence: CDR1 SGHRS, CDR2 YFSETQ. The DNA of the CDR3 is TGCGCCAGCAGCAGGGGGGACAGGTACACTGAAGCTTTCTTT. Amino acid sequence: CASSRGDRYTEAFF.

The chain links TRBV7-9 to TRBJ1-1; 7 nucleotides align to TRBD1. This CDR3 comprises 13 residues. Per germline, CDR1 SEHNR and CDR2 FQNEAQ (reference sequence). The V gene end was trimmed by 11 bases and the J gene end by 0 bases; junction bases not matched to a gene: 6. This CDR3 reads CAFSGTVNTEAFF. CDR3 coding DNA: TGTGCCTTTTCCGGGACAGTGAACACTGAAGCTTTCTTT.

This clonotype appeared a few times. This chain connects TRBV6-2 or TRBV6-3 to TRBJ1-5; a possible D gene is TRBD1 (5 bases). V dropped 2 bases and J dropped 6 bases, with 11 bases sitting between them. Germline CDR1 reads MNHEY; CDR2 reads SVGEGT. The CDR3 is 14 residues long. CDR3: CASSYPREIQPQHF. Here the CDR3 DNA reads TGTGCCAGCAGTTACCCCAGGGAGATTCAGCCCCAGCATTTT.